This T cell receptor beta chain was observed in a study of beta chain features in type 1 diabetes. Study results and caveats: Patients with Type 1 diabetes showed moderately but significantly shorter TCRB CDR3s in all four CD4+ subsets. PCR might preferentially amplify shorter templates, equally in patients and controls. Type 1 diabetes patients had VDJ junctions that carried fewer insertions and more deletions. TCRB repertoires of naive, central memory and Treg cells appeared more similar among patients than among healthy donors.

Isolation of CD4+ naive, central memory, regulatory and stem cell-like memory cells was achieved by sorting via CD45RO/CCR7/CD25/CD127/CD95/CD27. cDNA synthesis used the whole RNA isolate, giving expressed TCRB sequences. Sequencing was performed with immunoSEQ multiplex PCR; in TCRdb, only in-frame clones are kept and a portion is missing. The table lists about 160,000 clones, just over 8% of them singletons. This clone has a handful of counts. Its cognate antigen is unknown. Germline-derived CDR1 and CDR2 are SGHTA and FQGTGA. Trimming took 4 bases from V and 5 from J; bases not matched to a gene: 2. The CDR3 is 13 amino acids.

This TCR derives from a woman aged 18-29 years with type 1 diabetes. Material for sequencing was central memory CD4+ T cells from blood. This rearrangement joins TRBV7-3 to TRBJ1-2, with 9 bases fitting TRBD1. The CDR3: CASSSTGGYGYTF. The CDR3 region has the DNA TGTGCCAGCAGCTCGACAGGGGGTTATGGCTACACCTTC.